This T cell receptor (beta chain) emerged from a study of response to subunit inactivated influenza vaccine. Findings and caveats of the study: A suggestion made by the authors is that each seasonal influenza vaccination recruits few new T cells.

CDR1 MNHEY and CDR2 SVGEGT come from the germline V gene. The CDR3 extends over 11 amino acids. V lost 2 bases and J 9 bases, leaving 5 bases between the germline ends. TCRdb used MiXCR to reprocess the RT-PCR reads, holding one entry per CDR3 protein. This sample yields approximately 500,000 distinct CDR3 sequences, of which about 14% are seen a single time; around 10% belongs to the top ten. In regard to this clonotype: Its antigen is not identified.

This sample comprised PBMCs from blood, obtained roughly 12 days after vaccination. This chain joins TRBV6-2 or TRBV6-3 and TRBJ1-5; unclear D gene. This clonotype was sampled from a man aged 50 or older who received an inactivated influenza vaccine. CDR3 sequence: CASSYPGPQHF. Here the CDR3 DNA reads TGTGCCAGCAGTTACCCCGGGCCCCAGCATTTT.